This T cell receptor (beta chain) was retrieved from a study of early T cells in non-severe SARS-CoV-2 infection. TCRdb called the 5' RACE reads again in MiXCR, with one record for every CDR3 protein. The data show around 100,000 distinct CDR3 sequences, roughly 17% seen once. The CDR3 runs 14 residues. With 6 bases removed from V and 0 bases from J, the gap between germline ends came to 8 bases. This chain uses TRBV12-3 or TRBV12-4 with TRBJ1-4; no clear D gene. The sample taken for sequencing was whole blood. The sequence derives from an adult who was a healthcare worker with PCR-confirmed SARS-CoV-2 infection or an uninfected control (not recorded which). The CDR3 loop reads CASSHSATNEKLFF. In nucleotides, the CDR3 is TGTGCCAGCAGCCACAGCGCAACTAATGAAAAACTGTTTTTT.